This passage covers 12 T cell receptor beta chains from one sample sequenced in a study of shared clonotypes between healthy human individuals. The protocol was immunoSEQ multiplex PCR, while the TCRdb copy is restricted to in-frame clones and leaves out a portion. The sample has around 980,000 clones; 78% are singletons. Sequenced sample: memory CD4+ T cells from PBMCs. The subset was: CD45RA-negative fraction. The receptors derive from a man aged 18 to 29 in good health. Some clones in this sample may be carry-over from other donors' samples.

V usage is TRBV11-2 and J usage is TRBJ2-7, with 9 bases identical to TRBD1. The CDR3 loop spans 14 amino acids. Germline assignment: CDR1 SGHAT and CDR2 FQNNGV. V lost 5 bases and J lost 4; bases outside the gene matches: 6. The CDR3 coding sequence is TGTGCCAGCAGCCGGACAGGGGTCGGGTACGAGCAGTACTTC. This translates into CASSRTGVGYEQYF.

This clone was seen ten or more times. The chain couples TRBV2 to TRBJ2-3; the match to TRBD2 covers 8 bases. This CDR3 has 14 amino acids. V shed 7 bases, J shed 6 bases, and the junction held 9 bases outside the gene matches. The germline V gene has CDR1 SNHLY and CDR2 FYNNEI. The CDR3 is CASNPGLASDTQYF. In nucleotides, the CDR3 is TGTGCCAGCAACCCAGGACTAGCATCCGATACGCAGTATTTT. The full variable domain, its missing parts supplied by reference TRBV2 and TRBJ2-3, is EPEVTQTPSHQVTQMGQEVILRCVPISNHLYFYWYRQILGQKVEFLVSFYNNEISEKSEIFDDQFSVERPDGSNFTLKIRSTKLEDSAMYFCASNPGLASDTQYFGPGTRLTVL.

The CDR3 DNA reads as TGTGCCAGCAGTTTAGGACTCTCGGCCTACGAGCAGTACTTC. Amino acids: CASSLGLSAYEQYF. The chain employs TRBV28 and TRBJ2-7, with a weak D call TRBD2 (5 bases). CDR3 length: 14 amino acids. Trimming took 2 bases from V and 2 from J, leaving 10 bases between them. Germline CDR1 MDHEN, CDR2 SYDVKM.

In the case of this clone: Within the sample, other DNA sequences also encode this same CDR3. The chain recombines TRBV28 with TRBJ1-1; tentatively, D is TRBD1 (6 bases). Germline V CDR1 and CDR2: MDHEN, SYDVKM. This CDR3 region has 12 residues. Trimming removed 5 bases at V and 10 bases at J, with 14 bases between. CDR3 loop: CASSLPGQGAFF. CDR3 in DNA: TGTGCCAGCAGTCTGCCGGGACAAGGAGCTTTCTTT. The variable domain in full, with the rest retrieved from reference TRBV28 and TRBJ1-1, is DVKVTQSSRYLVKRTGEKVFLECVQDMDHENMFWYRQDPGLGLRLIYFSYDVKMKEKGDIPEGYSVSREKKERFSLILESASTNQTSMYLCASSLPGQGAFFGQGTRLTVV.

To note about this clone: A read error may account for a junction end that differs from germline. At the DNA level, this CDR3 is encoded by other sequences in the same sample as well. The chain is built from TRBV11-2 and TRBJ1-5, with D maybe TRBD1 (6 bases). This CDR3 comprises 14 residues. The germline CDR1 and CDR2 sequences are SGHAT and FQNNGV. CDR3 sequence (DNA): TGTGCCAGCAGCTTGGACGGGGGCAACCAGCCCCAGCATTTT. Translated, it gives CASSLDGGNQPQHF.

A remark on this clone: Other nucleotide sequences in the sample specify the same CDR3. The chain has TRBV18 and TRBJ1-2; 9 bases align to TRBD1. CDR3 length: 14 residues. Germline CDR1 KGHSH, CDR2 LQKENI. V dropped 2 bases and J dropped 2; count of bases not matched to a gene: 0. Here the CDR3 DNA reads TGTGCCAGCTCACCAGGACAGGGGAACTATGGCTACACCTTC. Protein sequence: CASSPGQGNYGYTF.

V gene TRBV20-1 combines with J gene TRBJ2-1, with no clear D. V dropped 0 bases and J dropped 10 bases, with 4 bases sitting between them. The CDR3 extends over 10 amino acids. The V gene's germline CDR1 is DFQATT and CDR2 SNEGSKA (reference sequence). CDR3 residues: CSARDHEQFF. CDR3 bases: TGCAGTGCTAGAGACCACGAGCAGTTCTTC.

The chain uses TRBV18 and TRBJ2-5, with D tentatively TRBD1 (6 bases). The V end was cut by 2 bases, the J end by 5 bases, with 24 bases between. The CDR3 is 18 amino acids. The germline V gene encodes CDR1 KGHSH and CDR2 LQKENI. The CDR3 sequence: CASSPMIQGAMYSETQYF. The CDR3 coding sequence is TGTGCCAGCTCACCAATGATACAGGGAGCGATGTATTCGGAGACCCAGTACTTC.

The chain employs TRBV2 and TRBJ2-2; the match to TRBD1 covers 7 bases. V trimming: 6 bases; J trimming: 3 bases; junction bases outside the gene matches: 4. The V gene's germline CDR1 is SNHLY and CDR2 FYNNEI. This CDR3 region has 14 residues. The CDR3 DNA reads as TGTGCCAGCAGGTCCGGGACAGACACCGGGGAGCTGTTTTTT. Protein product: CASRSGTDTGELFF.

This sequence joins TRBV5-1 and TRBJ1-1; D is uncertain. Germline V gene sequence: CDR1 SGHRS, CDR2 YFSETQ. This CDR3 is 14 amino acids long. Trimming left V 0 bases short and J 0 bases short, with 6 bases between. The CDR3 here is CASSLGPMNTEAFF. The CDR3 DNA reads TGCGCCAGCAGCTTGGGGCCCATGAACACTGAAGCTTTCTTT.

The chain combines TRBV29-1 with TRBJ2-5; the D gene could be TRBD1 or TRBD2 (6 bases each). Germline V CDR1 and CDR2: SQVTM, ANQGSEA. This CDR3 region has 12 residues. Trimming pared 7 bases from V and 1 base from J, leaving 10 bases between. The CDR3: CSGWGAQETQYF. CDR3 DNA: TGCAGCGGGTGGGGGGCCCAAGAGACCCAGTACTTC.

This chain links TRBV5-4 with TRBJ1-2, with D maybe TRBD1 (5 bases). Germline V CDR1 and CDR2: SGHNT, YYREEE (reference sequence). This CDR3 spans 16 amino acids. V was trimmed by 2 bases and J by 4 bases, leaving 18 bases between them. In nucleotides, the CDR3 is TGTGCCAGCAGCTTTCAGGGAGGGCGCGATGGCTATGGCTACACCTTC. Its translation: CASSFQGGRDGYGYTF.